The 20 T cell receptor beta chains presented below share a single source sample, sequenced in a study of CDR3 diversity in severe acne. TCRdb used MiXCR to reprocess the PCR reads, holding one entry per CDR3 protein. The sample has around 100,000 distinct CDR3 sequences; roughly half are singletons. The sequenced sample consisted of blood. These receptors all stem from a male donor with acne.

The rearrangement uses TRBV7-8 and TRBJ1-5; D possibly corresponds to TRBD1 (5 bases). Deletions cut 2 bases from V and 4 bases from J, with 12 bases between. Germline lookup yields CDR1 SGHVS and CDR2 FQNEAQ. CDR3 length: 15 amino acids. CDR3 region: CASSLRGTRNQPQHF. Here the CDR3 DNA reads TGTGCCAGCAGCTTACGGGGGACTAGGAATCAGCCCCAGCATTTT.

The genes are TRBV29-1 and TRBJ2-2; weak D call: TRBD2 (5 bases). This CDR3 region has 14 residues. Trimming took 8 bases from V and 3 from J, leaving 16 bases between them. Germline V gene data show CDR1 as SQVTM and CDR2 as ANQGSEA. CDR3 loop: CSTRGQADTGELFF. The CDR3 nucleotides are TGCAGCACACGAGGGCAGGCGGACACCGGGGAGCTGTTTTTT.

This clonotype appeared many times. This chain joins TRBV10-2 and TRBJ2-5; D is tentatively TRBD1 or TRBD2 (5 bases each). Per germline, CDR1 WSHSY and CDR2 SAAADI. V dropped 6 bases and J dropped 1 base, with 9 bases sitting between them. The CDR3 has 13 amino acids. In DNA, the CDR3 is TGCGCCAGCAGAAAGGGACCCCAAGAGACCCAGTACTTC. This gives the protein CASRKGPQETQYF.

This clonotype was observed a few times. This chain links TRBV29-1 with TRBJ1-2; D call uncertain. The CDR3 consists of 13 residues. In germline, CDR1 is SQVTM, CDR2 ANQGSEA. V was cut by 6 bases and J by 8 bases, with 19 bases left in between. The chain's CDR3 is CSVAGGQTGGYTF. The CDR3 bases are TGCAGCGTCGCCGGTGGGCAGACGGGGGGCTACACCTTC.

This clonotype has a count of ten or more. The chain has TRBV6-6 and TRBJ2-7, with 7 bases identical to TRBD1. Germline trimming cut 4 bases from V and 3 bases from J; bases unmatched to any gene: 3. Germline-derived CDR1 and CDR2 are MNHNY and SVGAGI (reference sequence). The CDR3 extends over 13 amino acids. The CDR3 nucleotides are TGTGCCAGCAGTTTAGACAGGGACTACGAGCAGTACGTC. Protein: CASSLDRDYEQYV.

The chain uses TRBV29-1 and TRBJ1-2; D unresolved. The CDR3 is 13 residues long. Between the trimmed V and J ends, which lost 1 base and 2 bases, there was a span of 8 bases. Per germline, CDR1 SQVTM and CDR2 ANQGSEA. In DNA, the CDR3 is TGCAGCGTTGAAGGCTTCCGGAACTATGGCTACACCTTC. As protein: CSVEGFRNYGYTF.

This clonotype was picked up a small number of times. This rearrangement joins TRBV11-2 to TRBJ2-7; D remains unclear. Trimming took 3 bases from V and 1 from J, leaving 10 bases between them. The CDR3 runs to 14 residues. CDR1 is SGHAT, CDR2 FQNNGV, per germline. CDR3 in DNA: TGTGCCAGCAGCTTCGACTGGAGATCCTACGAGCAGTACTTC. This gives the protein CASSFDWRSYEQYF.

The chain carries TRBV24-1 and TRBJ1-5; 7 bases line up with TRBD1. The CDR3 totals 16 residues. The J segment lost 2 bases and the V segment lost 4 bases, leaving 7 bases of the junction unmatched. Germline values: CDR1 KGHDR, CDR2 SFDVKD. CDR3 sequence: CATSDAQGLGNQPQHF. In DNA, the CDR3 is TGTGCCACCAGTGACGCACAGGGGTTGGGCAATCAGCCCCAGCATTTT.

With regard to this clonotype: At one end the junction does not follow the germline gene, possibly because of a read error. The chain recombines TRBV6-2 or TRBV6-3 with TRBJ2-2; D may be TRBD2 (5 bases). This CDR3 contains 16 residues. Germline V gene data show CDR1 as MNHEY and CDR2 as SVGEGT. The CDR3 DNA reads as TGTGCCAGCAGCCAACAAGGTGGACTGAACACTGGGGAGCTGTTTTTT. Translation: CASSQQGGLNTGELFF.

This chain links TRBV7-9 with TRBJ1-1; 7 positions agree with TRBD1. Germline V CDR1 and CDR2: SEHNR, FQNEAQ (reference sequence). The CDR3 is 14 residues long. V was pared by 5 bases and J by 3 bases, with 6 bases of the junction left unmatched. CDR3 nucleotide sequence: TGTGCCAGCAGCGGTCGACAGGGATACACTGAAGCTTTCTTT. Amino acids: CASSGRQGYTEAFF.

This clonotype was counted ten times or more. The V call is TRBV7-9, the J call TRBJ2-1; 15 positions match TRBD2. From germline, CDR1 is SEHNR and CDR2 FQNEAQ (reference sequence). This CDR3 has 15 amino acids. The J segment lost 9 bases and the V segment lost 4 bases, leaving 4 bases of the junction unmatched. CDR3 protein: CASSSPGLAGGEQFF. CDR3 bases: TGTGCCAGCAGCTCGCCGGGACTAGCGGGAGGTGAGCAGTTCTTC.

This clonotype was seen at least ten times. The chain couples TRBV6-1 to TRBJ1-3; D unclear. Looked up from germline, CDR1 is MNHNS and CDR2 is SASEGT. This CDR3 contains 12 residues. The V end was cut by 8 bases, the J end by 2 bases, with 7 bases between. CDR3 amino acids: CASGRAGNTIYF. CDR3 sequence (DNA): TGTGCCAGCGGACGTGCTGGAAACACCATATATTTT.

V usage is TRBV6-5 and J usage is TRBJ2-5, with 8 bases that match TRBD1. The CDR3 runs to 16 residues. Germline V gene data show CDR1 as MNHEY and CDR2 as SVGAGI. V was clipped by 2 bases and J by 2 bases; unmatched bases: 7. The CDR3 bases are TGTGCCAGCAGTTACGACCTCTACAGGGGGCAAGAGACCCAGTACTTC. It codes for CASSYDLYRGQETQYF.

J is TRBJ1-5 and V is TRBV20-1; 9 bases agree with TRBD1. Per germline, CDR1 DFQATT and CDR2 SNEGSKA (reference sequence). V shed 2 bases, J shed 4 bases, and the junction held 3 bases outside the gene matches. The CDR3 runs 14 residues. The CDR3 bases are TGCAGTGCTAGAACAGACAGGGGGAATCAGCCCCAGCATTTT. Its translation is CSARTDRGNQPQHF.

Concerning this clonotype itself: A single base separates this from a much larger clone, so it may be a read error. The chain employs TRBV24-1 and TRBJ1-1; weak D call: TRBD1 (6 bases). CDR3 size: 12 residues. In germline, CDR1 is KGHDR, CDR2 SFDVKD. CDR3 in amino acids: CATRDSNTDAFF. In nucleotides, the CDR3 is TGTGCCACCAGGGACAGTAACACTGATGCTTTCTTT.

This clonotype has more than one count but fewer than ten. The chain is built from TRBV15 and TRBJ1-4; no definite D call. The CDR3 totals 15 residues. The germline V and J ends were trimmed by 0 bases and 7 bases, with 12 bases remaining between them. Per germline, CDR1 LNHNV and CDR2 YYDKDF (reference sequence). CDR3 sequence reads: CATSRDRSLVEKLFF. The CDR3 coding sequence is TGTGCCACCAGCAGAGATAGATCTTTGGTTGAAAAACTGTTTTTT.

CDR3 DNA: TGTGCCAGCAGCAACCCCACGGGAAGCAATCAGCCCCAGCATTTT. Protein sequence: CASSNPTGSNQPQHF. The V call is TRBV7-9, the J call TRBJ1-5; no definite D call. Trimming left V 5 bases short and J 1 base short, with 12 bases between. CDR3 size: 15 residues. Germline assignment: CDR1 SEHNR and CDR2 FQNEAQ (reference sequence). The whole variable domain, remainder taken from reference TRBV7-9 and TRBJ1-5, is DTGVSQNPRHKITKRGQNVTFRCDPISEHNRLYWYRQTLGQGPEFLTYFQNEAQLEKSRLLSDRFSAERPKGSFSTLEIQRTEQGDSAMYLCASSNPTGSNQPQHFGDGTRLSIL.

This clonotype was counted at least ten times. The chain employs TRBV5-1 and TRBJ2-7; D gene ambiguous. Germline CDR1 and CDR2: SGHRS and YFSETQ. The CDR3 is made up of 17 amino acids. The ends were cut back, 0 bases at V and 0 bases at J, with 16 bases in the middle. CDR3 in DNA: TGCGCCAGCAGCTTGGAATTCTGGGGTATCGCCTCCTACGAGCAGTACTTC. This sequence encodes CASSLEFWGIASYEQYF. Together with reference TRBV5-1 and TRBJ2-7, the CDR3 gives the full variable domain: KAGVTQTPRYLIKTRGQQVTLSCSPISGHRSVSWYQQTPGQGLQFLFEYFSETQRNKGNFPGRFSGRQFSNSRSEMNVSTLELGDSALYLCASSLEFWGIASYEQYFGPGTRLTVT.

A note on this clonotype: Mismatch with germline at one junction end may stem from a read error. V gene TRBV7-9 combines with J gene TRBJ2-4, with D perhaps TRBD2 (5 bases). The germline gives CDR1 SEHNR, CDR2 FQNEAQ (reference sequence). The CDR3 spans 17 residues. The CDR3 region is CASSPTGPGLAKNMQYF. The CDR3 nucleotides read TGTGCCAGCAGCCCAACCGGTCCTGGTCTAGCCAAAAACATGCAGTACTTC. The full variable domain, in which reference TRBV7-9 and TRBJ2-4 provide the parts outside the CDR3, is DTGVSQNPRHKITKRGQNVTFRCDPISEHNRLYWYRQTLGQGPEFLTYFQNEAQLEKSRLLSDRFSAERPKGSFSTLEIQRTEQGDSAMYLCASSPTGPGLAKNMQYFGAGTRLSVL.

This clonotype was recorded at least ten times. This chain uses TRBV28 with TRBJ2-2, with TRBD2 matching 10 bases. The length of the CDR3 is 17 residues. The V segment lost 6 bases and the J segment 4 bases; nucleotides outside the gene matches: 11. The germline V gene encodes CDR1 MDHEN and CDR2 SYDVKM. CDR3: CASRSFGLAGATGELFF. The CDR3 DNA follows: TGTGCCAGCAGGAGCTTCGGGCTAGCGGGAGCCACCGGGGAGCTGTTTTTT.